The following is a TCR beta chain sequence with its context. These data belong to a study of cytomegalovirus exposure and HLA in healthy donors. Donors showed nominal health when sampled, although they likely had unrecorded immune exposures. Absent from the records is this donor's CMV serostatus. From germline, CDR1 is SNHLY and CDR2 FYNNEI. V lost 8 bases to trimming and J lost 6 bases, with 9 bases between them. The CDR3 consists of 11 residues. PCR primers comprised 60 Vbeta and 13 Jbeta primers. Data came from immunoSEQ multiplex PCR; TCRdb stores just in-frame clones and leaves some out. The sample includes around 150,000 clones, about 66% of them seen just once.

What was sequenced was PBMCs. The TCR was taken from a human donor in good health. V gene TRBV2 combines with J gene TRBJ2-3; no clear D gene. CDR3 coding DNA: TGTGCCAGCCGGGTAGTGGATACGCAGTATTTT. It encodes CASRVVDTQYF.